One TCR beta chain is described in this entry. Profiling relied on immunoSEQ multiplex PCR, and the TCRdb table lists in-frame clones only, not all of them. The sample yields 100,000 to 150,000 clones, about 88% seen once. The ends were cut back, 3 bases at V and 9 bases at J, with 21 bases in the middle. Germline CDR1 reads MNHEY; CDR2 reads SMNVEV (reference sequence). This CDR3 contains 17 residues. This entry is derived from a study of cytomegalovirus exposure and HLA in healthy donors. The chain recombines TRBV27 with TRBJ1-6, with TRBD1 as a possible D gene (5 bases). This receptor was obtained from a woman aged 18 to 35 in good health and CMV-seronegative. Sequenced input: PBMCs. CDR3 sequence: CASSFSSPVLTGSPLHF. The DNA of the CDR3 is TGTGCCAGCAGTTTTTCAAGTCCAGTTCTAACAGGTTCACCCCTCCACTTT.